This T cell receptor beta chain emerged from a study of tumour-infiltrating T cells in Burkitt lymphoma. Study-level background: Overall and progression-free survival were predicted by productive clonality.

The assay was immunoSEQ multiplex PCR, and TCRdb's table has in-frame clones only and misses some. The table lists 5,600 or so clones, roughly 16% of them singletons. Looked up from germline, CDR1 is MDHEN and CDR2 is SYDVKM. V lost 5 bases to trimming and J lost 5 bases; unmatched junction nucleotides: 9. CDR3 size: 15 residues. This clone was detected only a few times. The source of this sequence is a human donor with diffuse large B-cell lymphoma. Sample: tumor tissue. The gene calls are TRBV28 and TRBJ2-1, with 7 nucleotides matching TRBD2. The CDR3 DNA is TGTGCCAGCAGTGGTCTGGCGGGAGTTGACAATGAGCAGTTCTTC. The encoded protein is CASSGLAGVDNEQFF.